This T cell receptor (beta chain) appears in the sequencing data of a study of T cell responses to AZD1222 COVID-19 vaccine. Study background: Whether given at about 4 or about 12 weeks, second doses were pooled.

Germline trimming cut 4 bases from V and 3 bases from J; bases unmatched to any gene: 8. Germline lookup yields CDR1 LNHDA and CDR2 SQIVND (reference sequence). The CDR3 totals 15 residues. Study-wide findings and caveats: Mostly white British, mostly female donors; authors suggested clonal diversity may be underestimated. Seropositive AZD1222 recipients at baseline numbered only 5 or 6.

Assay: immunoSEQ multiplex PCR; the TCRdb copy retains only in-frame clones and omits some. Among fewer than 110,000 clones listed, about 92% were seen once. A note on this clone: Antigen unknown.

Sequencing was performed on peripheral blood, taken on day 0 of AZD1222 vaccination. The TCR sequence derives from an adult in good health. V gene TRBV19 combines with J gene TRBJ1-1; 7 nucleotides match TRBD1. The CDR3 spells CASSTWDSGHTEAFF. CDR3 bases: TGTGCCAGTAGTACCTGGGACAGCGGTCACACTGAAGCTTTCTTT.